This T cell receptor beta chain was sequenced in a study of spatial heterogeneity in lung cancer. V was trimmed by 3 bases and J by 7 bases, leaving 7 bases between them. Germline V gene data show CDR1 as MDHEN and CDR2 as SYDVKM. The CDR3 has 12 residues. There are many counts of this clonotype. TCR cDNA molecules each had a unique molecular identifier. MiXCR was run by TCRdb on the 5' RACE reads, yielding one entry per CDR3 protein. The sample yields some 32,000 distinct CDR3 sequences, more than 9% seen once. The time point is: blood at routine non-recurrence follow-up after resection. Frozen PBMC, nontumor lung or tumor provided whole RNA, which was sequenced unsorted.

This sequence originates from a female donor with early-stage non-small cell lung cancer. The sample consisted of PBMCs, taken at follow-up. The chain is built from TRBV28 and TRBJ2-4, with D maybe TRBD2 (5 bases). The CDR3 region has the DNA TGTGCCAGCAGTTTCGGGGTGAACATTCAGTACTTC. It translates to CASSFGVNIQYF. The full variable domain, in which reference TRBV28 and TRBJ2-4 provide the parts outside the CDR3, is DVKVTQSSRYLVKRTGEKVFLECVQDMDHENMFWYRQDPGLGLRLIYFSYDVKMKEKGDIPEGYSVSREKKERFSLILESASTNQTSMYLCASSFGVNIQYFGAGTRLSVL.